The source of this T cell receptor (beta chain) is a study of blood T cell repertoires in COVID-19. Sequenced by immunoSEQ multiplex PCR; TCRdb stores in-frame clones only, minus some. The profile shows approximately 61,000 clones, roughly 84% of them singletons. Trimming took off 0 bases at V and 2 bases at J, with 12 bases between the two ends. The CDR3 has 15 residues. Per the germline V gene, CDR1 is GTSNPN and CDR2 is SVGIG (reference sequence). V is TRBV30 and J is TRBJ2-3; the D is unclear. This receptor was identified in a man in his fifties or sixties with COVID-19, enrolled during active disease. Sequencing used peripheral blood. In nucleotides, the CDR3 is TGTGCCTGGAGTGTAATCCGGAGCGCCACAGATACGCAGTATTTT. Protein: CAWSVIRSATDTQYF.